This TCR beta chain was sequenced during a study of shared T cell receptors in the human thymus. The CDR3 totals 17 residues. CDR1 and CDR2 from the germline V gene are LNHNV and YYDKDF (reference sequence). After removal of 4 bases from V and 4 bases from J, the junction contained 11 bases not matched to a gene. Some clones are missing from TCRdb's copy, which holds only in-frame ones; the method was immunoSEQ multiplex PCR. The sample lists about 710,000 clones; about 87% were seen once. This same sample was also taken into another study, of human thymus T cells.

The sample consisted of thymocytes. This chain uses TRBV15 with TRBJ2-2, with 8 bases fitting TRBD2. The clonotype was recovered from a boy younger than two with a congenital heart defect. The CDR3 loop is CATSNLRVAGPTGELFF. Written as DNA, the CDR3 is TGTGCCACCAGCAACCTCCGGGTAGCGGGGCCCACCGGGGAGCTGTTTTTT.